These T cell receptor beta chains were read from a single sample in a study of shared clonotypes between healthy human individuals. Here immunoSEQ multiplex PCR was the method, and the copy in TCRdb shows in-frame clones only, minus some. This table has a few million clones, around 93% appearing once. The sample was naive CD8+ T cells from PBMCs. The receptors were sampled from a man aged 18 to 30 in good health. Some clones in this sample may be carry-over from other donors' samples. Each CDR3 is given without its conserved first and last residue. A D gene is named only where the DNA matches it firmly. Size values are once, few and many counts, or a class for expanded clones, and some rows have none.

abundance: .
d_gene: .
v_gene: TRBV10-1
CDR3aa: ASSDGAGQY

abundance: .
d_gene: TRBD2
v_gene: TRBV9
CDR3aa: ASSVSSGRRNEQF

abundance: .
d_gene: .
v_gene: TRBV30
CDR3aa: AWSLGRNYEQY

abundance: .
d_gene: .
v_gene: TRBV4-3
CDR3aa: ASSQVRTGFSYEQY

abundance: .
d_gene: TRBD2
v_gene: TRBV10-3
CDR3aa: AIMGREGTNTQY

abundance: once
d_gene: .
v_gene: TRBV5-4
CDR3aa: ASSSTTGPSYEQY

abundance: .
d_gene: TRBD2
v_gene: TRBV9
CDR3aa: ASSVFGTIVGDEQF

abundance: .
d_gene: TRBD2
v_gene: TRBV10-3
CDR3aa: AISEAASSTSGFANEQY

abundance: .
d_gene: .
v_gene: TRBV7-2
CDR3aa: ASSAPTSSYNEQF

abundance: .
d_gene: .
v_gene: TRBV27
CDR3aa: ASSLAQGDGELF

abundance: .
d_gene: TRBD1
v_gene: TRBV14
CDR3aa: ASSPRTGLYGYT

abundance: .
d_gene: TRBD1
v_gene: TRBV29-1
CDR3aa: SAGQGLTNTGELF

abundance: .
d_gene: .
v_gene: TRBV28
CDR3aa: ASSLWAQAYEQY

abundance: .
d_gene: .
v_gene: TRBV6-5
CDR3aa: ASSYTEGLNEQF

abundance: .
d_gene: .
v_gene: TRBV2
CDR3aa: ASTVGLGREQY

abundance: .
d_gene: .
v_gene: TRBV4-2
CDR3aa: ASSRGDYEQY

abundance: .
d_gene: .
v_gene: TRBV25-1
CDR3aa: ASSEWAEGGGGTQY

abundance: .
d_gene: .
v_gene: TRBV7-9
CDR3aa: ASSPASPYEQY

abundance: .
d_gene: TRBD1
v_gene: TRBV19
CDR3aa: ASSPGQGNEQY

abundance: .
d_gene: TRBD1
v_gene: TRBV28
CDR3aa: ASRGYSQGALLPGYT

abundance: .
d_gene: .
v_gene: TRBV4-1
CDR3aa: ASSQEVGTWSTGELF

abundance: .
d_gene: .
v_gene: TRBV30
CDR3aa: AWSPANQGSQH

abundance: once
d_gene: .
v_gene: TRBV10-3
CDR3aa: AISAGTREPYNEQF

abundance: .
d_gene: .
v_gene: TRBV6-5
CDR3aa: ASWREAGELF

abundance: .
d_gene: .
v_gene: TRBV9
CDR3aa: ASSGTGGAEQF

abundance: .
d_gene: .
v_gene: TRBV16
CDR3aa: ALLSGGRTEAF

abundance: .
d_gene: .
v_gene: TRBV7-9
CDR3aa: ASSDTGVAGELF

abundance: .
d_gene: .
v_gene: TRBV12-5
CDR3aa: ASGLMTLDGAYNEQF

abundance: .
d_gene: TRBD1
v_gene: TRBV7-8
CDR3aa: ASSPTQGVSQETQY

abundance: .
d_gene: .
v_gene: TRBV5-6
CDR3aa: ASRVGGEETQY

abundance: .
d_gene: .
v_gene: TRBV29-1
CDR3aa: SALGQGLYEQY

abundance: .
d_gene: TRBD2
v_gene: TRBV7-9
CDR3aa: ASSSGTSGSDEQF

abundance: .
d_gene: .
v_gene: TRBV6-5
CDR3aa: ASSYSRADTQY

abundance: .
d_gene: TRBD1
v_gene: TRBV15
CDR3aa: ATRDREHDGYT

abundance: .
d_gene: .
v_gene: TRBV6-6
CDR3aa: ASSHGVGSADQPQH

abundance: once
d_gene: .
v_gene: TRBV7-9
CDR3aa: ASRPRQTLNTGELF

abundance: .
d_gene: TRBD1
v_gene: TRBV27
CDR3aa: ASSLGWGTGSASTDTQY

abundance: .
d_gene: .
v_gene: TRBV11-2
CDR3aa: ASSHPSNEQF

abundance: once
d_gene: .
v_gene: TRBV15
CDR3aa: ATSSRDPVENQPQH

abundance: .
d_gene: TRBD1
v_gene: TRBV5-1
CDR3aa: ASKLGQGDYGYT

abundance: .
d_gene: .
v_gene: TRBV30
CDR3aa: ALGLGPGELF

abundance: .
d_gene: TRBD2
v_gene: TRBV7-9
CDR3aa: ASSPGTSILHEQF

abundance: .
d_gene: .
v_gene: TRBV19
CDR3aa: ASSTFSPGTMY

abundance: .
d_gene: .
v_gene: TRBV25-1
CDR3aa: ASKRGGEYGYT

abundance: once
d_gene: TRBD1
v_gene: TRBV27
CDR3aa: ASSSFRDRGKTDTQY

abundance: .
d_gene: .
v_gene: TRBV6-1
CDR3aa: ASSEFLAETVTNEKLF

abundance: .
d_gene: .
v_gene: TRBV27
CDR3aa: ASTPGWSSGAQY

abundance: .
d_gene: .
v_gene: TRBV18
CDR3aa: ASSPPGRTYNEQF

abundance: .
d_gene: .
v_gene: TRBV7-2
CDR3aa: ASSLVRGPPYEQY

abundance: .
d_gene: .
v_gene: TRBV4-1
CDR3aa: ASSQGVAINEQF

abundance: once
d_gene: TRBD2
v_gene: TRBV27
CDR3aa: ASSSVGLAAPYEQY

abundance: once
d_gene: .
v_gene: TRBV28
CDR3aa: ASSLESGRTQY

abundance: .
d_gene: TRBD2
v_gene: TRBV28
CDR3aa: ASSLVSGSSYEQY

abundance: .
d_gene: .
v_gene: TRBV27
CDR3aa: ASSLSPSEQF